This is a list of T cell receptor beta chains from one sample in a study of cytomegalovirus exposure and HLA in healthy donors. Profiled with immunoSEQ multiplex PCR; TCRdb holds only in-frame clones, not every one. The data hold 230,000 or so clones, with about 90% observed a single time. Material: PBMCs. All receptors come from a woman in her late teens or twenties in good health and CMV-seronegative. Each CDR3 is given with its conserved first and last residue.

v_gene,j_gene,CDR3aa
TRBV28,TRBJ2-4,CASSEWRQAKNIQYF
TRBV6-5,TRBJ2-2,CASNPVNTGELFF
TRBV28,TRBJ1-1,CASRDERNTEAFF
TRBV28,TRBJ1-5,CASSLMLVASHQPQHF
TRBV4-1,TRBJ2-3,CASSQGTGGRFYTQYF
TRBV14,TRBJ2-7,CASSQTGLTYEQYF
TRBV2,TRBJ2-7,CASSDRIIPGEQYF
TRBV27,TRBJ2-7,CASSLGLAGPTYEQYF
TRBV29-1,TRBJ2-1,CSVEVGRASWGLEQFF
TRBV5-1,TRBJ1-1,CASSLEHLGQDEAFF
TRBV28,TRBJ2-5,CASSNRGLQETQYF
TRBV7-9,TRBJ2-3,CASSLVVAVSTDTQYF
TRBV4-3,TRBJ2-3,CASSQGLLAGVGTDTQYF
TRBV4-1,TRBJ2-7,CASSQDRIPPHEQYF